This T cell receptor beta chain was retrieved from a study of shared clonotypes between healthy human individuals. On this clone itself: No antigen is known for it.

Study conclusions and caveats: Represented diversity, genetic and exposure-history alike, was limited by few donors. Clonotype sharing levels among donors were expected to vary with sequencing depth.

The CDR3 covers 13 residues. V was shortened by 1 base and J by 5 bases, with 6 bases between the two germline ends. The V gene's germline CDR1 is SGHVS and CDR2 FNYEAQ. Method: immunoSEQ multiplex PCR; TCRdb's copy keeps in-frame clones and lacks some. Of some 1,600,000 clones in the sample, approximately 98% were seen once. The source material was naive CD4+ T cells sorted from blood. Subset: CD45RA+ positively selected. This TCR was recovered from a young man in good health. This chain joins TRBV7-6 and TRBJ2-1; D uncertain. In nucleotides, the CDR3 is TGTGCCAGCAGCTTAGGTTGGGACAATGAGCAGTTCTTC. It yields the protein CASSLGWDNEQFF.